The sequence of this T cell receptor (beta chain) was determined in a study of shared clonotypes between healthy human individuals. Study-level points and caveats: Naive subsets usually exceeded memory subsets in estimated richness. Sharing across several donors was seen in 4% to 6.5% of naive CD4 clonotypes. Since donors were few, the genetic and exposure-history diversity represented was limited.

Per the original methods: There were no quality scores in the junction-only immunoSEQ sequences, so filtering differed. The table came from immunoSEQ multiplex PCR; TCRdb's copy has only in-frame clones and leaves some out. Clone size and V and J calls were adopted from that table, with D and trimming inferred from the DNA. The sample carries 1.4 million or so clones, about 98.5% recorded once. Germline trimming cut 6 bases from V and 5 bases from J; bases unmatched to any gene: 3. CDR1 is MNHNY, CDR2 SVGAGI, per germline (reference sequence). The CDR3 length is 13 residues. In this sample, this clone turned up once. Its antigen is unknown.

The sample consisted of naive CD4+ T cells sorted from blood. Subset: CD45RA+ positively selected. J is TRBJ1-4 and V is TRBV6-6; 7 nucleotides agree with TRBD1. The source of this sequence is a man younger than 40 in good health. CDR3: CASSPTGNEKLFF. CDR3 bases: TGTGCCAGCAGCCCGACAGGGAATGAAAAACTGTTTTTT.